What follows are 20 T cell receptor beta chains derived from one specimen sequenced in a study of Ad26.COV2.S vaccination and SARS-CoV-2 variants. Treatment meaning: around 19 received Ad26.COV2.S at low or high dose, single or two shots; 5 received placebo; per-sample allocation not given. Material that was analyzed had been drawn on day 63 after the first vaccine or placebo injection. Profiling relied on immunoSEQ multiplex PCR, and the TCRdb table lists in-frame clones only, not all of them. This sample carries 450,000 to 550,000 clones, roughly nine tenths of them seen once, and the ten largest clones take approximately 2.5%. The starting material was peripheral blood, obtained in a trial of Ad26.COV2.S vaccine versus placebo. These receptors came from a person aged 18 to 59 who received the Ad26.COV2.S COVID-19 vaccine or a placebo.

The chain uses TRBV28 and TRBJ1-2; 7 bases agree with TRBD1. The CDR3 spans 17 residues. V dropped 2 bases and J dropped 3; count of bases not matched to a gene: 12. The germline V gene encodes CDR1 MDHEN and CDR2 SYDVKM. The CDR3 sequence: CASSLPGTVGRDYGYTF. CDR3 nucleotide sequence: TGTGCCAGCAGTTTACCCGGGACAGTCGGAAGGGACTATGGCTACACCTTC.

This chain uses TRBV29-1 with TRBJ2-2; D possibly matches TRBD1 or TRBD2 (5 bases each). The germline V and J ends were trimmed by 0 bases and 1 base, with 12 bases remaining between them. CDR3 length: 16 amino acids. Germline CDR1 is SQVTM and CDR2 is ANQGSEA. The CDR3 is CSVEDHGTVNTGELFF. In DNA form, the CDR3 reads TGCAGCGTTGAAGATCACGGGACGGTGAACACCGGGGAGCTGTTTTTT.

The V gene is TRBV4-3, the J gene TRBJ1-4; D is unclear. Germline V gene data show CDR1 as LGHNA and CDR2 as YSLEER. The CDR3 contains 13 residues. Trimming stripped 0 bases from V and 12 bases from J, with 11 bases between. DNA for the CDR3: TGCGCCAGCAGCCAAGACCTCAACGGGGAACTGTTTTTT. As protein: CASSQDLNGELFF.

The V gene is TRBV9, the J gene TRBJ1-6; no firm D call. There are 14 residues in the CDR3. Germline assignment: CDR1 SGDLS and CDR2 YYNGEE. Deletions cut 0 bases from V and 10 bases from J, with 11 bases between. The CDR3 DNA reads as TGTGCCAGCAGCGTAGTGGCGGGTGGATCACCCCTCCACTTT. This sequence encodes CASSVVAGGSPLHF.

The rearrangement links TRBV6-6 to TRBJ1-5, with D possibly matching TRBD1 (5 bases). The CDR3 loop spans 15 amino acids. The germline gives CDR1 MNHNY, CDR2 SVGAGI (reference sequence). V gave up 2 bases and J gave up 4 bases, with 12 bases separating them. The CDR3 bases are TGTGCCAGCAGTTACGAGGCGGGGGGGAATCAGCCCCAGCATTTT. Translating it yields CASSYEAGGNQPQHF.

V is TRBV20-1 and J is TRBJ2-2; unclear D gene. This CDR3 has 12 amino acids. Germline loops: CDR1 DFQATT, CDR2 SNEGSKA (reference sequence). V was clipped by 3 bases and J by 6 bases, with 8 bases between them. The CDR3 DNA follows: TGCAGTGCTAGTCGCGGACCCGGGGAGCTGTTTTTT. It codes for CSASRGPGELFF.

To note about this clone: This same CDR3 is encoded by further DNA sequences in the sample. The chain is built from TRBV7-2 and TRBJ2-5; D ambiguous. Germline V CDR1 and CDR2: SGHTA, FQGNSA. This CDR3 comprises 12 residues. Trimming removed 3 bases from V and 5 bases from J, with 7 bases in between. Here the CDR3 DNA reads TGTGCCAGCAGCTTCGGGCGGGAGACCCAGTACTTC. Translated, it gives CASSFGRETQYF.

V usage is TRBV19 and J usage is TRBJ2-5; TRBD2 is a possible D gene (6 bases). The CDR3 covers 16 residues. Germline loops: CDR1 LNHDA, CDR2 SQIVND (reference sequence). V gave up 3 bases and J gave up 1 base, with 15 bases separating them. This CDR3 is CASSIRLVALQETQYF. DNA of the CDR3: TGTGCCAGTAGTATCCGACTAGTTGCGCTCCAAGAGACCCAGTACTTC.

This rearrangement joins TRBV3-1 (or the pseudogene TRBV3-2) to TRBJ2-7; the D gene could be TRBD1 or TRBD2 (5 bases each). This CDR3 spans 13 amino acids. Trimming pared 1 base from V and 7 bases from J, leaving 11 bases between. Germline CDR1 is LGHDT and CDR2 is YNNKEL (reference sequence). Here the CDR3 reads CASSQGWGKEQYF. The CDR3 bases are TGTGCCAGCAGCCAAGGCTGGGGGAAGGAGCAGTACTTC.

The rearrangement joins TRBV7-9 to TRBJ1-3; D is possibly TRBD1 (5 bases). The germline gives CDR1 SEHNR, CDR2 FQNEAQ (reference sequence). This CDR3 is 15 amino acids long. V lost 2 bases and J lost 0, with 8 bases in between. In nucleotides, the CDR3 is TGTGCCAGCAGCTTACTGGGGGGCTCTGGAAACACCATATATTTT. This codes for CASSLLGGSGNTIYF. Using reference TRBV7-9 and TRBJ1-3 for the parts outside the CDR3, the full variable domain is DTGVSQNPRHKITKRGQNVTFRCDPISEHNRLYWYRQTLGQGPEFLTYFQNEAQLEKSRLLSDRFSAERPKGSFSTLEIQRTEQGDSAMYLCASSLLGGSGNTIYFGEGSWLTVV.

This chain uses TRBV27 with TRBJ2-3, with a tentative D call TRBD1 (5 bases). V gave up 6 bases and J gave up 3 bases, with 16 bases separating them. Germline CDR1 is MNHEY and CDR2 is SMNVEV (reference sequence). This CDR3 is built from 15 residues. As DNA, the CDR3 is TGTGCCAGCAGCGTGGGGCAGGGTGGGACAGATACGCAGTATTTT. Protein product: CASSVGQGGTDTQYF.

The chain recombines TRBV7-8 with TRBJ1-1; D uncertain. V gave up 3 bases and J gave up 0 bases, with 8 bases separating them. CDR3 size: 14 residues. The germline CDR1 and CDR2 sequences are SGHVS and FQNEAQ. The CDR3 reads CASSFRSMNTEAFF. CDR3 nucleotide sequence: TGTGCCAGCAGCTTTCGCAGCATGAACACTGAAGCTTTCTTT.

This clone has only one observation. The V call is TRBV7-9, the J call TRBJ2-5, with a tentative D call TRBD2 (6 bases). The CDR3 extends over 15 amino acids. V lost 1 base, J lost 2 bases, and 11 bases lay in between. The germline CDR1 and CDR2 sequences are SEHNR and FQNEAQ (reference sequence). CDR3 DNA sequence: TGTGCCAGCAGCTTAGGGGCGCGGGGACAAGAGACCCAGTACTTC. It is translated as CASSLGARGQETQYF. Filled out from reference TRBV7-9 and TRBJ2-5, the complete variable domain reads DTGVSQNPRHKITKRGQNVTFRCDPISEHNRLYWYRQTLGQGPEFLTYFQNEAQLEKSRLLSDRFSAERPKGSFSTLEIQRTEQGDSAMYLCASSLGARGQETQYFGPGTRLLVL.

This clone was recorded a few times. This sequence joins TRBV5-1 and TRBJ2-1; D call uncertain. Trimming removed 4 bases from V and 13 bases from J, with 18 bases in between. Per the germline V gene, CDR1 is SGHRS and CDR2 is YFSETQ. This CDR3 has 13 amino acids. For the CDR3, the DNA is TGCGCCAGCAGCAGACCGACTGCCGCGACACAGTTCTTC. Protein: CASSRPTAATQFF.

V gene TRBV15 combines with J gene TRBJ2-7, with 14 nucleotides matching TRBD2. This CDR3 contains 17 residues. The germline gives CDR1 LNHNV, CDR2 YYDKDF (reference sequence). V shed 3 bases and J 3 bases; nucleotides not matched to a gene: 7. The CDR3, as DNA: TGTGCCACCAGCAGGGGACTAGCGGGAGACTTCATCTACGAGCAGTACGTC. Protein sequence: CATSRGLAGDFIYEQYV.

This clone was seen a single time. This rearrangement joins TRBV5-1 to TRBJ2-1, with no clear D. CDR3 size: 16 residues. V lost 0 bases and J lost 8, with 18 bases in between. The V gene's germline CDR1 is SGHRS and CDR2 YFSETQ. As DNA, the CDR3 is TGCGCCAGCAGCTTGGATCCAGGCCCCGAACTTCATGAGCAGTTCTTC. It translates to CASSLDPGPELHEQFF.

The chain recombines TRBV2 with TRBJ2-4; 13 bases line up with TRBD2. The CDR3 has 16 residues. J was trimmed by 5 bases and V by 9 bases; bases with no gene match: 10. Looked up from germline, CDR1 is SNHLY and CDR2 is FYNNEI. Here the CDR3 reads CASRTSGSGDQNIQYF. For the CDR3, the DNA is TGTGCCAGTCGGACTAGCGGGAGCGGGGATCAAAACATTCAGTACTTC. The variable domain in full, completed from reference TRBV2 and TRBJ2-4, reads EPEVTQTPSHQVTQMGQEVILRCVPISNHLYFYWYRQILGQKVEFLVSFYNNEISEKSEIFDDQFSVERPDGSNFTLKIRSTKLEDSAMYFCASRTSGSGDQNIQYFGAGTRLSVL.

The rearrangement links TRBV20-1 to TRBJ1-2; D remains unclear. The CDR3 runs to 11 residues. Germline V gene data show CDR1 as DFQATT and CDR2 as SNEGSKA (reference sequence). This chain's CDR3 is CSGESVGGYTF. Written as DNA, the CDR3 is TGCAGCGGGGAATCCGTCGGTGGCTACACCTTC.

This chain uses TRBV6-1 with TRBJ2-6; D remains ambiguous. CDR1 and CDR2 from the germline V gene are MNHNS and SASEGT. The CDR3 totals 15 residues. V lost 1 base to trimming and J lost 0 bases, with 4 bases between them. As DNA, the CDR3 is TGTGCCAGCAGTGAAGACGTCTCTGGGGCCAACGTCCTGACTTTC. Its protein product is CASSEDVSGANVLTF.

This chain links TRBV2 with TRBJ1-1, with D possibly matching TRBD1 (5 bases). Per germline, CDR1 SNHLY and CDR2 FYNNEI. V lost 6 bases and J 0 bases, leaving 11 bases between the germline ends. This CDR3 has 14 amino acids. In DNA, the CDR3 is TGTGCCAGCAGAAGGACACCACTGAACACTGAAGCTTTCTTT. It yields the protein CASRRTPLNTEAFF.